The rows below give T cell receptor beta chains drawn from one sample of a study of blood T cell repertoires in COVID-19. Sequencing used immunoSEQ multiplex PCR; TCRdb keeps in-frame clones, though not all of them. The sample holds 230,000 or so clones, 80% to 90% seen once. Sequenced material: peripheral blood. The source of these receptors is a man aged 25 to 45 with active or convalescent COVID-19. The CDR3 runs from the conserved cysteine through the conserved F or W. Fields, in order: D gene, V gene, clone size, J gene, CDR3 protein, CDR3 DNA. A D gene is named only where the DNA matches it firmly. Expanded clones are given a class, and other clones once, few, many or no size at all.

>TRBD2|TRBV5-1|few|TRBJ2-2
CASSTSGSPGELFF
TGCGCCAGCAGTACTAGCGGGAGTCCCGGGGAGCTGTTTTTT
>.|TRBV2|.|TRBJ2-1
CASSESSDEQFF
TGTGCCAGCAGTGAATCGAGCGATGAGCAGTTCTTC
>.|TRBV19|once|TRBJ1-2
CASSIARDFNYGYTF
TGTGCCAGTAGTATAGCGCGGGATTTTAACTATGGCTACACCTTC
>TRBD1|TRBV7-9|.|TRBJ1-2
CASSGTGRSGYTF
TGTGCCAGCAGCGGGACAGGGAGAAGTGGCTACACCTTC
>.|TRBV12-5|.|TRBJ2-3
CASGLTTGTDTQYF
TGTGCTAGTGGTTTGACGACAGGCACAGATACGCAGTATTTT
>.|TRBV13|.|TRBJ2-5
CASTDLGQQETQYF
TGTGCCAGTACAGATTTAGGACAGCAAGAGACCCAGTACTTC
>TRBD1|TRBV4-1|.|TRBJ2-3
CASSRGQGAADTQYF
TGCGCCAGCAGCCGGGGACAGGGAGCCGCAGATACGCAGTATTTT
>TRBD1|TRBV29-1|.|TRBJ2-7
CSPRAPGTGVYEQYF
TGCAGCCCTAGGGCTCCCGGGACAGGGGTCTACGAGCAGTACTTC
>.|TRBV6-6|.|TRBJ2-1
CASTIRLELSVEQFF
TGTGCCAGCACTATTAGACTAGAATTATCCGTTGAGCAGTTCTTC
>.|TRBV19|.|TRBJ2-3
CASSVRETDTQYF
TGTGCCAGTAGTGTACGGGAGACAGATACGCAGTATTTT
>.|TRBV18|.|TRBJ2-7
CASSPLAEVYEQYF
TGTGCCAGCTCACCACTCGCGGAGGTCTACGAGCAGTACTTC
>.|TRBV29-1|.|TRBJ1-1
CSVQGPNTEAFF
TGCAGCGTTCAGGGGCCGAACACTGAAGCTTTCTTT
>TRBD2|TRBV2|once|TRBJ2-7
CASSPPGLAGDEQYF
TGTGCCAGCAGTCCGCCGGGACTAGCGGGAGACGAGCAGTACTTC
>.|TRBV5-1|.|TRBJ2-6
CASSYLRTGANVLTF
TGCGCCAGCAGCTATCTGCGGACTGGGGCCAACGTCCTGACTTTC
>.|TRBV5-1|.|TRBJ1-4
CASSLVTGTAGEKLFF
TGCGCCAGCAGCTTGGTGACAGGCACGGCAGGTGAAAAACTGTTTTTT
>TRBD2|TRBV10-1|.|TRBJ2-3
CASSAGRGFRTDTQYF
TGCGCCAGCAGTGCGGGGCGGGGGTTCCGCACAGATACGCAGTATTTT
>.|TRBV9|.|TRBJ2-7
CASSAGGPSHEQYF
TGTGCCAGCAGCGCGGGGGGCCCGAGCCACGAGCAGTACTTC
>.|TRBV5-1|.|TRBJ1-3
CASSPDSRGNTIYF
TGCGCCAGCAGCCCGGACAGCAGGGGAAACACCATATATTTT
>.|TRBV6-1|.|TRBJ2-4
CASSDTGIGIQYF
TGTGCCAGCAGTGATACCGGTATTGGCATTCAGTACTTC
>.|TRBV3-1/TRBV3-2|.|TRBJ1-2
CASSPRGGGYTF
TGTGCCAGCAGCCCCCGAGGCGGTGGCTACACCTTC
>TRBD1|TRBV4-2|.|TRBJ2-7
CASSQDSGRGRTSSSYEQYF
TGTGCCAGCAGCCAAGATAGCGGCAGGGGGCGAACTTCCAGCTCCTACGAGCAGTACTTC
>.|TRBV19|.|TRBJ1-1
CASSVRVYKAFF
TGTGCCAGTAGTGTCCGGGTTTATAAAGCTTTCTTT
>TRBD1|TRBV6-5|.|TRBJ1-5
CASSATGSNQPQHF
TGTGCCAGCTCCGCGACAGGGTCCAATCAGCCCCAGCATTTT
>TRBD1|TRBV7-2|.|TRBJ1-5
CASSLVGTGVNQPQHF
TGTGCCAGCAGCTTAGTGGGGACAGGTGTCAATCAGCCCCAGCATTTT
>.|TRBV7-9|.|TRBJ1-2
CASSRDTYGYTF
TGTGCCAGCAGCCGGGACACCTATGGCTACACCTTC
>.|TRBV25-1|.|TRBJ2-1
CASSPHYNEQFF
TGTGCCAGCAGTCCCCACTACAATGAGCAGTTCTTC
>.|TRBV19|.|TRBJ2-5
CASSREGRVETQYF
TGTGCCAGTAGTCGGGAAGGTAGGGTCGAGACCCAGTACTTC
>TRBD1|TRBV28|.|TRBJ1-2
CASSLPDRVGYGYTF
TGTGCCAGCAGTTTACCGGACAGGGTGGGGTATGGCTACACCTTC
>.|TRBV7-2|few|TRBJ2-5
CASSLQFGEETQYF
TGTGCCAGCAGCTTACAATTCGGGGAAGAGACCCAGTACTTC
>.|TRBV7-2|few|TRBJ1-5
CASSRDGTINQPQHF
TGTGCCAGCAGCCGCGACGGGACAATCAATCAGCCCCAGCATTTT
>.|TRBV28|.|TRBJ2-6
CASTGPGAGANVLTF
TGTGCCAGCACCGGCCCCGGGGCTGGGGCCAACGTCCTGACTTTC
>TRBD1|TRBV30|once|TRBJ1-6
CAWSPGQGPSPLHF
TGTGCCTGGAGCCCGGGACAGGGACCTTCACCCCTCCACTTT
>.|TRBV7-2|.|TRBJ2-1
CASAGRAGLNEQFF
TGTGCCAGTGCGGGCCGAGCGGGTCTTAATGAGCAGTTCTTC
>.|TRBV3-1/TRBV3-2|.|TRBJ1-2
CASSQPHVGGNYGYTF
TGTGCCAGCAGCCAACCCCACGTAGGAGGAAACTATGGCTACACCTTC
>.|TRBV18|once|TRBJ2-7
CASSPQEGGYEQYF
TGTGCCAGCTCACCACAGGAAGGGGGCTACGAGCAGTACTTC
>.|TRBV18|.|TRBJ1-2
CASSGTSEGYTF
TGTGCCAGCTCAGGGACAAGTGAGGGCTACACCTTC
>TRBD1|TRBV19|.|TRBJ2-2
CASSFGDREGELFF
TGTGCCAGTTCGTTTGGGGACAGGGAAGGGGAGCTGTTTTTT
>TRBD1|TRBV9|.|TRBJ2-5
CASSQDRGGETQYF
TGTGCCAGCAGCCAAGACAGGGGTGGAGAGACCCAGTACTTC
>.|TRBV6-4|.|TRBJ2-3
CASSPSGTDTQYF
TGTGCCAGCAGTCCTAGCGGCACAGATACGCAGTATTTT
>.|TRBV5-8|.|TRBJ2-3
CASSQMHTQYF
TGTGCCAGCAGCCAGATGCATACGCAGTATTTT
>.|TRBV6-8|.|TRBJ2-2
CASTGSGDGTGELFF
TGTGCCAGCACGGGATCCGGGGATGGCACCGGGGAGCTGTTTTTT
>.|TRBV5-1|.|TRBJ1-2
CASSLVGRGYTF
TGCGCCAGCAGCTTGGTTGGGAGGGGCTACACCTTC
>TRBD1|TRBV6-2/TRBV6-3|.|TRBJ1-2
CASSYSGTEANYGYTF
TGTGCCAGCAGTTACTCCGGGACAGAAGCTAACTATGGCTACACCTTC
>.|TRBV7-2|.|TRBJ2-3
CASSLKGTYTDTQYF
TGTGCCAGCAGCTTAAAAGGGACATACACAGATACGCAGTATTTT
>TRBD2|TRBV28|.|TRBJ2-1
CASSQPGGTWGEQFF
TGTGCCAGCAGTCAGCCGGGGGGGACCTGGGGTGAGCAGTTCTTC
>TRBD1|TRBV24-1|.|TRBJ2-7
CATSDADRGPYEQYF
TGTGCCACCAGTGATGCCGACAGGGGTCCCTACGAGCAGTACTTC
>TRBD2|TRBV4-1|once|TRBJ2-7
CASSRGLAGASYEQYF
TGCGCCAGCAGCCGAGGACTAGCGGGAGCATCCTACGAGCAGTACTTC
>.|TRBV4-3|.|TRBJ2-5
CASSQESGSFGETQYF
TGCGCCAGCAGCCAAGAATCGGGATCCTTCGGGGAGACCCAGTACTTC